A selection of T cell receptor beta chains follows, all from one sample in a study of cytomegalovirus exposure and HLA in healthy donors. Produced via immunoSEQ multiplex PCR; TCRdb's table is partial and in-frame only. The table has about 140,000 clones, 84% seen once. The sequencing input was PBMCs. The source of these receptors is a boy younger than 10 in good health and CMV-seronegative. The CDR3 runs from the conserved cysteine through the conserved F or W. Fields, in order: V gene, J gene, CDR3 protein.

v_call: TRBV10-3; j_call: TRBJ2-1; cdr3_aa: CAIQKLEAGVRNEQFF
v_call: TRBV9; j_call: TRBJ1-4; cdr3_aa: CASGGEARNEKLFF
v_call: TRBV20-1; j_call: TRBJ2-3; cdr3_aa: CSANFLDTQYF
v_call: TRBV5-1; j_call: TRBJ1-1; cdr3_aa: CASSLAGTGAQAFF
v_call: TRBV9; j_call: TRBJ2-7; cdr3_aa: CASSARDYFSYEQYF
v_call: TRBV5-1; j_call: TRBJ2-2; cdr3_aa: CASSSAGLVSAGELFF
v_call: TRBV28; j_call: TRBJ2-1; cdr3_aa: CASSFSRRANNEQFF
v_call: TRBV25-1; j_call: TRBJ2-5; cdr3_aa: CASSEPRTSGVQETQYF
v_call: TRBV7-2; j_call: TRBJ1-2; cdr3_aa: CASSLEVRGFDYGYTF
v_call: TRBV6-1; j_call: TRBJ2-1; cdr3_aa: CASSKLYNEQFF
v_call: TRBV28; j_call: TRBJ2-2; cdr3_aa: CASSLRDGELFF
v_call: TRBV6-4; j_call: TRBJ2-1; cdr3_aa: CASSRTSEIPYNEQFF
v_call: TRBV19; j_call: TRBJ2-2; cdr3_aa: CASKGGGGGELFF
v_call: TRBV11-2; j_call: TRBJ2-1; cdr3_aa: CASSFGAGVPQGEQFF
v_call: TRBV28; j_call: TRBJ2-1; cdr3_aa: CASSLYGSSNEQFF